The entry below gives a single T cell receptor beta chain sequence along with its context. V lost 4 bases, J lost 0 bases, and 4 bases stayed unmatched. The CDR3 has 16 amino acids. In germline, CDR1 is SEHNR, CDR2 FQNEAQ (reference sequence). The sample originates from a study of cytomegalovirus exposure and HLA in healthy donors. PCR primers comprised 60 Vbeta and 13 Jbeta primers. Profiling relied on immunoSEQ multiplex PCR, and the TCRdb table lists in-frame clones only, not all of them. The sample contains 110,000 to 150,000 clones, about 84% of which appear only once. The sample comprised PBMCs. This TCR derives from a young woman in good health and CMV-seropositive. The chain has TRBV7-9 and TRBJ2-5; 11 positions match TRBD2. The CDR3 sequence is CASSSGLAGYQETQYF. The CDR3 nucleotides read TGTGCCAGCAGCTCCGGACTAGCGGGCTACCAAGAGACCCAGTACTTC. Using reference TRBV7-9 and TRBJ2-5 for the parts outside the CDR3, the full variable domain is DTGVSQNPRHKITKRGQNVTFRCDPISEHNRLYWYRQTLGQGPEFLTYFQNEAQLEKSRLLSDRFSAERPKGSFSTLEIQRTEQGDSAMYLCASSSGLAGYQETQYFGPGTRLLVL.